Listed here are 9 T cell receptor beta chains from one sample, sequenced in a study of shared clonotypes between healthy human individuals. The method was immunoSEQ multiplex PCR; TCRdb's version includes in-frame clones alone and lacks a portion of them. The sample has around 550,000 clones; less than 96% are singletons. The sequenced sample consisted of naive CD4+ T cells sorted from blood. Described subset: CD45RA+ positively selected. The receptors were sampled from a woman younger than 45 in good health.

This rearrangement joins TRBV11-3 to TRBJ2-1, with D uncertain. Trimming took 6 bases from V and 3 from J, leaving 18 bases between them. Germline values: CDR1 SGHNT, CDR2 YENEEA. There are 16 residues in the CDR3. The CDR3 coding sequence is TGTGCCAGCAGTCCTCAGATCACAGCTTACTACAATGAGCAGTTCTTC. Amino acid sequence: CASSPQITAYYNEQFF.

The J gene is TRBJ2-3, the V gene TRBV10-3, with D tentatively TRBD2 (6 bases). Germline V gene sequence: CDR1 ENHRY, CDR2 SYGVKD. This CDR3 has 17 residues. Trimming pared 2 bases from V and 6 bases from J, leaving 21 bases between. CDR3 coding DNA: TGTGCCATCAGTGAGGGGGGGACGCTCCTTCTCCGGGATACGCAGTATTTT. Translation gives CAISEGGTLLLRDTQYF.

The rearrangement uses TRBV18 and TRBJ1-3; D is ambiguous. Germline CDR1 reads KGHSH; CDR2 reads LQKENI. Trimming cost V 2 bases and J 3 bases, with 8 bases left between them. The CDR3 spans 14 residues. The CDR3 sequence is CASSPVAVGNTIYF. The CDR3 bases are TGTGCCAGCTCACCAGTGGCAGTTGGAAACACCATATATTTT. The complete variable domain, with remaining parts taken from reference TRBV18 and TRBJ1-3, reads NAGVMQNPRHLVRRRGQEARLRCSPMKGHSHVYWYRQLPEEGLKFMVYLQKENIIDESGMPKERFSAEFPKEGPSILRIQQVVRGDSAAYFCASSPVAVGNTIYFGEGSWLTVV.

The J gene is TRBJ1-5, the V gene TRBV28, with TRBD1 matching 7 bases. The germline CDR1 and CDR2 sequences are MDHEN and SYDVKM. The CDR3 spans 14 residues. V trimming: 7 bases; J trimming: 8 bases; junction bases outside the gene matches: 11. The DNA for the CDR3 is TGTGCCAGCAACGAGGGACAGCCCCTTAAGCCCCAGCATTTT. It translates to CASNEGQPLKPQHF.

The chain combines TRBV7-3 with TRBJ2-1; 12 bases align to TRBD2. Germline-derived CDR1 and CDR2 are SGHTA and FQGTGA. The CDR3 extends over 16 amino acids. The V and J ends lost 4 bases and 5 bases, in that order; junction bases with no gene match: 6. The CDR3 is CASSSPSGRGDNEQFF. In DNA, the CDR3 is TGTGCCAGCAGCTCCCCTAGCGGGAGGGGGGACAATGAGCAGTTCTTC.

The CDR3 coding sequence is TGTGCCAGCAGCTTTTCGGGTGCAAACACTGAAGCTTTCTTT. It translates to CASSFSGANTEAFF. The chain has TRBV7-2 and TRBJ1-1; D unresolved. The CDR3 extends over 14 amino acids. V shed 3 bases and J shed 2 bases, with 10 bases lying between them. Germline-derived CDR1 and CDR2 are SGHTA and FQGNSA.

The chain employs TRBV6-5 and TRBJ2-1, with 10 bases that match TRBD2. This CDR3 has 15 residues. The germline V gene has CDR1 MNHEY and CDR2 SVGAGI. V dropped 5 bases and J dropped 9; count of bases not matched to a gene: 10. CDR3: CASSVGLAALSEQFF. For the CDR3, the DNA is TGTGCCAGCAGTGTAGGACTAGCGGCCCTCAGTGAGCAGTTCTTC.

This chain links TRBV10-3 with TRBJ1-5, with 12 bases fitting TRBD1. Germline assignment: CDR1 ENHRY and CDR2 SYGVKD. CDR3 size: 15 residues. V shed 6 bases and J 5 bases; nucleotides not matched to a gene: 5. This CDR3 reads CAISAGQGADQPQHF. CDR3 DNA sequence: TGTGCCATCAGCGCGGGACAGGGGGCTGATCAGCCCCAGCATTTT.

The chain employs TRBV6-5 and TRBJ1-5; D perhaps matches TRBD1 (5 bases). V lost 2 bases and J lost 5, with 13 bases in between. This CDR3 spans 15 amino acids. Germline V CDR1 and CDR2: MNHEY, SVGAGI. CDR3 nucleotides: TGTGCCAGCAGTTACCGGGCCTCGGGGGATCAGCCCCAGCATTTT. It encodes CASSYRASGDQPQHF.